This T cell receptor beta chain was sequenced in a study of T cells in Graves' hyperthyroidism and ophthalmopathy. V dropped 0 bases and J dropped 6 bases, with 7 bases sitting between them. CDR3 length equals 13 residues. Germline V CDR1 and CDR2: SGDLS, YYNGEE. Using RNA transcripts as the source, TCR beta CDR3 regions were amplified. RT-PCR in the first round (using the HTBI primer set) targeted the TCR CDR3. Each CDR3 protein gets one entry after TCRdb re-called the multiplex PCR reads with MiXCR. The sample holds around 340,000 distinct CDR3 sequences; over 11% are singletons and the top ten take around 24%.

The origin of this receptor is a woman under 40 with Graves' hyperthyroidism. The V gene is TRBV9, the J gene TRBJ2-1; D call uncertain. The sample consisted of blood. CDR3 DNA: TGTGCCAGCAGCGTAGGAACCACCAATGAGCAGTTCTTC. Translation gives CASSVGTTNEQFF.